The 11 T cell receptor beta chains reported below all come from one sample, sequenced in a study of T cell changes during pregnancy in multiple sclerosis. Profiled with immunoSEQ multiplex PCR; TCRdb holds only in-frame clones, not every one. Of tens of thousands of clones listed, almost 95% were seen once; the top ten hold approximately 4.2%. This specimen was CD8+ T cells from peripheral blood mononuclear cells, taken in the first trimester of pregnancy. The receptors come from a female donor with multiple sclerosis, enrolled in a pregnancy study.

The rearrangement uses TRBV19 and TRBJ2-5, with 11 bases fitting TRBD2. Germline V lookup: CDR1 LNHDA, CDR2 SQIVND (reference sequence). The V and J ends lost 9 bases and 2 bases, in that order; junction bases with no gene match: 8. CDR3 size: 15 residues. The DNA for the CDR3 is TGTGCCAGCGCGAGTAGCGGGGGGGATCAAGAGACCCAGTACTTC. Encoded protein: CASASSGGDQETQYF. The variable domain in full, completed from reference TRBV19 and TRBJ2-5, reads DGGITQSPKYLFRKEGQNVTLSCEQNLNHDAMYWYRQDPGQGLRLIYYSQIVNDFQKGDIAEGYSVSREKKESFPLTVTSAQKNPTAFYLCASASSGGDQETQYFGPGTRLLVL.

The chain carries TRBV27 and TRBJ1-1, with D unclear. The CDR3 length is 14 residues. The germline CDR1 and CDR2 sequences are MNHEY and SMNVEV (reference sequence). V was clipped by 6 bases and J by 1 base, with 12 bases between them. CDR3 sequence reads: CASSLGRGNTEAFF. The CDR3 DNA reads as TGTGCCAGCAGCCTAGGACGGGGGAACACTGAAGCTTTCTTT.

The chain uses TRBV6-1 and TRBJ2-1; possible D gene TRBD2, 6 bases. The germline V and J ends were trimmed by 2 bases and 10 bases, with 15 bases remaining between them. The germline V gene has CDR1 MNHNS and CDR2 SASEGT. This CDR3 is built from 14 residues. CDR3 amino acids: CASSEWGGTNEQFF. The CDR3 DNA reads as TGTGCCAGCAGTGAATGGGGCGGGACGAACGAGCAGTTCTTC.

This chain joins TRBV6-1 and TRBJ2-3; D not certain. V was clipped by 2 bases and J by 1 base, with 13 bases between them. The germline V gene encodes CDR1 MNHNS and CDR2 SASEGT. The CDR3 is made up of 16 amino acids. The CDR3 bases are TGTGCCAGCAGTGAAAGGCGCGGCGGAGGCACAGATACGCAGTATTTT. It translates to CASSERRGGGTDTQYF.

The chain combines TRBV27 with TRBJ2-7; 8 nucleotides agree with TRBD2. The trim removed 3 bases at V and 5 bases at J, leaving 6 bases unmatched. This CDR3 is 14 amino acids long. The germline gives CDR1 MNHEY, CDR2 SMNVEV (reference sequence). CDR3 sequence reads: CASSFSGNGNEQYF. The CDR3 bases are TGTGCCAGCAGTTTTAGCGGGAACGGGAACGAGCAGTACTTC.

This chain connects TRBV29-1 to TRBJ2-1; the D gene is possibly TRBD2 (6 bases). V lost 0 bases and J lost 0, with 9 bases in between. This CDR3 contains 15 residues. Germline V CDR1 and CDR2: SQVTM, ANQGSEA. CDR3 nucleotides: TGCAGCGTTGAAGATGTCGGGAGCTCCTACAATGAGCAGTTCTTC. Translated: CSVEDVGSSYNEQFF.

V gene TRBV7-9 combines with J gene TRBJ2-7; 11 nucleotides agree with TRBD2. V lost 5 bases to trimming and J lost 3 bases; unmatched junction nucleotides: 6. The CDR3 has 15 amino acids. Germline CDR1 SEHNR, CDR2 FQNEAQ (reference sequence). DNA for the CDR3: TGTGCCAGCAGCGACGGGACTAGCGGACGCTACGAGCAGTACTTC. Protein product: CASSDGTSGRYEQYF.

CDR3 DNA: TGTGCCAGCAGCTTGGGGGGTCCTTTCGGTGATCAGCCCCAGCATTTT. Translation gives CASSLGGPFGDQPQHF. The genes are TRBV7-8 and TRBJ1-5; tentatively, D is TRBD1 (5 bases). Between the trimmed V and J ends, which lost 3 bases and 5 bases, there was a span of 17 bases. Per the germline V gene, CDR1 is SGHVS and CDR2 is FQNEAQ. This CDR3 has 16 residues.

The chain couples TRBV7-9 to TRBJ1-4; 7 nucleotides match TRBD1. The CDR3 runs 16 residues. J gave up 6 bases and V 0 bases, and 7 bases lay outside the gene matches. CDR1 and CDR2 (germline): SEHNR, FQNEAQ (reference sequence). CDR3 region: CASSLARGRRDEKLFF. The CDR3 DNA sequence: TGTGCCAGCAGCTTAGCTAGGGGGCGAAGGGATGAAAAACTGTTTTTT. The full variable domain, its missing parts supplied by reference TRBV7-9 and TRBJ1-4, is DTGVSQNPRHKITKRGQNVTFRCDPISEHNRLYWYRQTLGQGPEFLTYFQNEAQLEKSRLLSDRFSAERPKGSFSTLEIQRTEQGDSAMYLCASSLARGRRDEKLFFGSGTQLSVL.

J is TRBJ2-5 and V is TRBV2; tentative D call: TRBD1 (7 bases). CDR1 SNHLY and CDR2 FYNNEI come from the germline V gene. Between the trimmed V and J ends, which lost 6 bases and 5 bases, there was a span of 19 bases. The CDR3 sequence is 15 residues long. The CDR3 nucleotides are TGTGCCAGCAGACCTACAGGGGCGGGAATGGAGACCCAGTACTTC. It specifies CASRPTGAGMETQYF. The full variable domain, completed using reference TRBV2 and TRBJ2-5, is EPEVTQTPSHQVTQMGQEVILRCVPISNHLYFYWYRQILGQKVEFLVSFYNNEISEKSEIFDDQFSVERPDGSNFTLKIRSTKLEDSAMYFCASRPTGAGMETQYFGPGTRLLVL.

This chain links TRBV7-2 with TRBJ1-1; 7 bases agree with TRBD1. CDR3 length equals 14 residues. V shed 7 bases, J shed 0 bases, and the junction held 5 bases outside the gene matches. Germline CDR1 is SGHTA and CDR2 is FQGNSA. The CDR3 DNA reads TGTGCCAGCACCTGGACAGGAATGAACACTGAAGCTTTCTTT. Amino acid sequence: CASTWTGMNTEAFF.